These 22 T cell receptor beta chains came from one sample sequenced in a study of cytomegalovirus exposure and HLA in healthy donors. 13 Jbeta primers and 60 Vbeta primers were used for the PCR. The table came from immunoSEQ multiplex PCR; TCRdb's copy has only in-frame clones and leaves some out. The sample lists some 200,000 clones, around 84% occurring once. The material sequenced was PBMCs. The receptors here all came from a woman aged 45 to 65 in good health and CMV-seropositive.

The V call is TRBV4-2, the J call TRBJ2-7, with unresolved D. Germline V gene lookup returns CDR1 LGHNA and CDR2 YNFKEQ. Trimming removed 0 bases from V and 0 bases from J, with 12 bases in between. This CDR3 has 16 amino acids. The CDR3 DNA reads TGTGCCAGCAGCCAAGAAGACGGGTCCAGCTCCTACGAGCAGTACTTC. Translating gives CASSQEDGSSSYEQYF.

This chain connects TRBV7-2 to TRBJ1-6; the D is unclear. This CDR3 has 13 amino acids. Trimming took off 5 bases at V and 8 bases at J, with 10 bases between the two ends. Germline CDR1 is SGHTA and CDR2 is FQGNSA. CDR3 DNA: TGTGCCAGCAGCCCCACTAATGATTCACCCCTCCACTTT. It is translated as CASSPTNDSPLHF.

The gene calls are TRBV6-1 and TRBJ1-5; TRBD1 agrees at 9 bases. Germline V gene lookup returns CDR1 MNHNS and CDR2 SASEGT. With V trimmed by 7 bases and J by 4 bases, 5 bases remained unmatched. CDR3 length: 14 residues. The CDR3 bases are TGTGCCAGCACCGCGACAGGGGGAAATCAGCCCCAGCATTTT. Amino acids: CASTATGGNQPQHF.

This clone appeared a single time. The V and J genes are TRBV2 and TRBJ2-4, with no clear D. This CDR3 comprises 13 residues. V gave up 5 bases and J gave up 0 bases, with 5 bases separating them. CDR1 is SNHLY, CDR2 FYNNEI, per germline. CDR3 amino acids: CASSPLAKNIQYF. CDR3 coding DNA: TGTGCCAGCAGTCCATTAGCCAAAAACATTCAGTACTTC.

On this clone: The junction departs from the called germline gene at one end, perhaps through a read error. The chain couples TRBV7-9 to TRBJ1-5; D possibly corresponds to TRBD1 (5 bases). Germline CDR1 is SEHNR and CDR2 is FQNEAQ (reference sequence). The CDR3 sequence is 13 residues long. The CDR3 nucleotides are TGTTCCAGCAGAGGCGCAGGGAGGGAGCCCCAGCATTTT. The encoded protein is CSSRGAGREPQHF.

This clone was observed a few times. J is TRBJ2-1 and V is TRBV4-2, with 10 bases lining up with TRBD2. Losses at the gene ends were 4 bases for V and 5 bases for J; bases not matched to a gene: 11. The V gene's germline CDR1 is LGHNA and CDR2 YNFKEQ. This CDR3 comprises 17 residues. The CDR3 DNA follows: TGTGCCAGCAGCCGCACCGAAAGCGGGGGGGTCCACAATGAGCAGTTCTTC. This translates into CASSRTESGGVHNEQFF.

A few counts support this clone. The V gene is TRBV11-2, the J gene TRBJ2-5; D remains ambiguous. Looked up from germline, CDR1 is SGHAT and CDR2 is FQNNGV. The CDR3 is 11 residues long. Trimming shortened V by 3 bases and J by 5 bases, and 4 bases separated the two germline ends. The CDR3: CASSFGETQYF. The CDR3 nucleotides read TGTGCCAGCAGCTTCGGGGAGACCCAGTACTTC.

V usage is TRBV19 and J usage is TRBJ2-3, with 7 bases matching TRBD2. The CDR3 sequence is 15 residues long. V lost 6 bases, J lost 1 base, and 7 bases stayed unmatched. Germline loops: CDR1 LNHDA, CDR2 SQIVND (reference sequence). The CDR3, as DNA: TGTGCCAGTAGACCAGGGCTAGCGGGCACAGATACGCAGTATTTT. Translation gives CASRPGLAGTDTQYF.

V and J are TRBV23-1 and TRBJ2-1; 7 bases map to TRBD1. TRBV23-1 is marked as an open reading frame, function uncertain. This CDR3 spans 17 amino acids. J was trimmed by 0 bases and V by 4 bases; bases with no gene match: 9. The CDR3 loop reads CASSPFPRDSSYNEQFF. In DNA, the CDR3 is TGCGCCAGCAGTCCCTTCCCCCGGGACAGCTCCTACAATGAGCAGTTCTTC.

This rearrangement joins TRBV7-2 to TRBJ1-1; tentatively, D is TRBD1 (6 bases). The CDR3 is 14 amino acids. Deletions cut 5 bases from V and 8 bases from J, with 18 bases between. The germline CDR1 and CDR2 sequences are SGHTA and FQGNSA. CDR3 amino acids: CASSPSPSTGEAFF. The CDR3 DNA is TGTGCCAGCAGCCCATCTCCCTCCACAGGGGAAGCTTTCTTT.

The chain uses TRBV7-9 and TRBJ2-1, with 8 bases fitting TRBD1. J was trimmed by 6 bases and V by 5 bases; bases with no gene match: 9. There are 15 residues in the CDR3. Germline CDR1 is SEHNR and CDR2 is FQNEAQ (reference sequence). CDR3 protein: CASSPSTGALNEQFF. The CDR3 DNA is TGTGCCAGCAGCCCATCGACAGGGGCCCTCAATGAGCAGTTCTTC.

The CDR3 reads CASGLGQGARTEAFF. Here the CDR3 DNA reads TGTGCTAGTGGTTTGGGACAGGGGGCTCGCACTGAAGCTTTCTTT. The gene calls are TRBV12-5 and TRBJ1-1, with TRBD1 matching 10 bases. This CDR3 comprises 15 residues. Germline CDR1 reads LGHNT; CDR2 reads FRNRAP. J lost 4 bases, V lost 1 base, and 3 bases had no gene match. Drawing the rest from reference TRBV12-5 and TRBJ1-1, the complete variable domain is DARVTQTPRHKVTEMGQEVTMRCQPILGHNTVFWYRQTMMQGLELLAYFRNRAPLDDSGMPKDRFSAEMPDATLATLKIQPSEPRDSAVYFCASGLGQGARTEAFFGQGTRLTVV.

This chain uses TRBV18 with TRBJ2-5; maybe TRBD2 (6 bases). V was shortened by 0 bases and J by 4 bases, with 12 bases between the two germline ends. The CDR3 is 15 residues long. From germline, CDR1 is KGHSH and CDR2 LQKENI. The CDR3 spells CASSPPMGGGETQYF. In DNA, the CDR3 is TGTGCCAGCTCACCACCGATGGGGGGAGGAGAGACCCAGTACTTC.

The DNA for the CDR3 is TGTGCCAGCAGCTTAGCGGGGGACTCGGGCACTGAAGCTTTCTTT. Its translation: CASSLAGDSGTEAFF. The V and J genes are TRBV7-9 and TRBJ1-1, with D possibly TRBD1 on 5 matching bases. Trimming shortened V by 0 bases and J by 4 bases, and 12 bases separated the two germline ends. The germline V gene has CDR1 SEHNR and CDR2 FQNEAQ (reference sequence). CDR3 length equals 15 residues.

The chain carries TRBV6-5 and TRBJ1-4, with TRBD1 matching 8 bases. The CDR3 extends over 14 amino acids. CDR1 is MNHEY and CDR2 is SVGAGI in the germline V gene. The J segment lost 3 bases and the V segment lost 5 bases, leaving 2 bases of the junction unmatched. CDR3 residues: CASSPGQANEKLFF. For the CDR3, the DNA is TGTGCCAGCAGTCCGGGACAGGCTAATGAAAAACTGTTTTTT.

This clone was counted only a few times. The chain is built from TRBV5-1 and TRBJ2-5; TRBD2 is a possible D gene (6 bases). CDR1 SGHRS and CDR2 YFSETQ come from the germline V gene. The CDR3 extends over 13 amino acids. The V gene lost 1 base and the J gene lost 4 bases, with 8 bases spanning the gap. For the CDR3, the DNA is TGCGCCAGCAGCTTGCTGGGGGGAGAGACCCAGTACTTC. It specifies CASSLLGGETQYF.

This clone was picked up a small number of times. The genes are TRBV5-6 and TRBJ1-5, with 7 bases identical to TRBD1. The junction had 9 bases not matched to a gene; V was cut back by 4 bases and J by 2 bases. From germline, CDR1 is SGHDT and CDR2 YYEEEE. This CDR3 has 16 residues. The CDR3, as DNA: TGTGCCAGCAGCAAACAGGGGCGGAGTGGCAATCAGCCCCAGCATTTT. Its translation is CASSKQGRSGNQPQHF.

DNA for the CDR3: TGTGCCAGCAGCGTAGGTTTGGGACAGAAGTCTACAGATACGCAGTATTTT. Encoded protein: CASSVGLGQKSTDTQYF. The chain recombines TRBV9 with TRBJ2-3, with 7 bases that match TRBD1. CDR3 length: 17 residues. Germline lookup yields CDR1 SGDLS and CDR2 YYNGEE. V shed 0 bases and J 3 bases; nucleotides not matched to a gene: 10.

CDR3 sequence reads: CASSQVPGGINQPQHF. The CDR3, as DNA: TGCGCCAGCAGCCAAGTGCCAGGGGGGATTAATCAGCCCCAGCATTTT. V usage is TRBV4-1 and J usage is TRBJ1-5; TRBD1 agrees at 7 bases. Germline CDR1 reads MGHRA; CDR2 reads YSYEKL. The CDR3 is 16 residues long. V lost 1 base and J lost 4; bases outside the gene matches: 7.

Of note for this clone: This likely comes from a read error, as the CDR3 has no conserved phenylalanine or tryptophan at its end. The CDR3 protein is CAIMDRLNEQYL. DNA of the CDR3: TGTGCCATAATGGACAGACTCAACGAGCAGTACCTC. The chain has TRBV6-5 and TRBJ2-7, with a weak D call TRBD1 (6 bases). Trimming removed 10 bases from V and 5 bases from J, with 15 bases in between. This CDR3 region has 12 residues. CDR1 MNHEY and CDR2 SVGAGI come from the germline V gene.

The chain employs TRBV5-1 and TRBJ2-2, with D tentatively TRBD2 (5 bases). V shed 3 bases and J shed 5 bases, with 8 bases lying between them. Germline assignment: CDR1 SGHRS and CDR2 YFSETQ. The CDR3 loop spans 13 amino acids. The CDR3 reads CASSSPGTGELFF. CDR3 DNA: TGCGCCAGCAGCTCCCCGGGGACCGGGGAGCTGTTTTTT.

V and J are TRBV5-1 and TRBJ2-3; tentative D call: TRBD2 (6 bases). With 6 bases removed from V and 2 bases from J, the gap between germline ends came to 16 bases. CDR3 size: 15 residues. Germline V gene lookup returns CDR1 SGHRS and CDR2 YFSETQ. In nucleotides, the CDR3 is TGCGCCAGCACCCCGGGGGAATTACACACAGATACGCAGTATTTT. Its protein product is CASTPGELHTDTQYF.